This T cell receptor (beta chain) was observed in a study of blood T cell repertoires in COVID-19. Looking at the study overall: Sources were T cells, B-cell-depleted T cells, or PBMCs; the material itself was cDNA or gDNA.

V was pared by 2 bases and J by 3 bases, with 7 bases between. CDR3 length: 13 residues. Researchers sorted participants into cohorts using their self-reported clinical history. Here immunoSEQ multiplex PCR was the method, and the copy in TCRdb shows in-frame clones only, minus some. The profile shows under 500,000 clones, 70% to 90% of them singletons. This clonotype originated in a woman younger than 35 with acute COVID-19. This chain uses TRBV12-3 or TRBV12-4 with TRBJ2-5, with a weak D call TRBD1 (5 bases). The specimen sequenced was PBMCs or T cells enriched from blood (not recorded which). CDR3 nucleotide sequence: TGTGCCAGCAGTTTATCCAGGGAAGAGACCCAGTACTTC. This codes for CASSLSREETQYF.